The rows below give T cell receptor beta chains drawn from one sample of a study of shared clonotypes between healthy human individuals. Sequenced by immunoSEQ multiplex PCR; TCRdb stores in-frame clones only, minus some. The sample carries about 2.4 million clones, about 92% recorded once. The sample comprised naive CD4+ T cells sorted from blood. The receptors originated from a young man in good health. The CDR3 runs from the conserved cysteine through the conserved F or W. D genes are given only for firm matches. Size is omitted from some rows. Given values are once, few, many or a class for expanded clones.

V	size	J	D	DNA	CDR3
TRBV9	.	TRBJ1-6	TRBD1	TGTGCCAGCAGCGCGGGGACAGGGAAGGGATCACCCCTCCACTTT	CASSAGTGKGSPLHF
TRBV7-2	once	TRBJ2-5	TRBD2	TGTGCCAGCAGGACGGGGGGGGAGTGGGGAGAGACCCAGTACTTC	CASRTGGEWGETQYF
TRBV10-3	.	TRBJ2-6	.	TGTGCCATCTCCTGGGGGTCTGGGGCCAACGTCCTGACTTTC	CAISWGSGANVLTF
TRBV12-5	.	TRBJ1-6	TRBD1	TGTGCTAGTGGTTTATCCAACAGGGGGCTCGGCTCACCCCTCCACTTT	CASGLSNRGLGSPLHF
TRBV7-2	.	TRBJ2-2	.	TGTGCCAGCAGCTTATCCCGAGGCGACGGGGAGCTGTTTTTT	CASSLSRGDGELFF
TRBV28	.	TRBJ2-5	.	TGTGCCAGCAGTTGGGGGGCTGGAGAGACCCAGTACTTC	CASSWGAGETQYF
TRBV5-1	.	TRBJ2-7	TRBD1	TGCGCCAGCAGCCAAGCCCCAGGGGGCTACGAGCAGTACTTC	CASSQAPGGYEQYF
TRBV7-6	.	TRBJ2-5	.	TGTGCCAGCAGCTCCCCCGGGAAAGAGACCCAGTACTTC	CASSSPGKETQYF
TRBV9	.	TRBJ2-3	TRBD2	TGTGCCAGCAGCTTCGCCCTAGCGGGGGGGAGGGGCACAGATACGCAGTATTTT	CASSFALAGGRGTDTQYF
TRBV14	.	TRBJ2-2	TRBD1	TGTGCCAGCAGCCAACACCGGGACAGGAACACCGGGGAGCTGTTTTTT	CASSQHRDRNTGELFF
TRBV28	.	TRBJ1-5	TRBD1	TGTGCCAGCAGTCCACAGGGGCGGGGAGGGAATCAGCCCCAGCATTTT	CASSPQGRGGNQPQHF
TRBV9	.	TRBJ2-1	.	TGTGCCAGCAGCGTAGATAGGGGGAGGGGTGAGCAGTTCTTC	CASSVDRGRGEQFF
TRBV28	.	TRBJ2-2	TRBD2	TGTGCCAGCAGTTTATCGGGGGGGCCTACCGGGGAGCTGTTTTTT	CASSLSGGPTGELFF
TRBV30	few	TRBJ1-1	TRBD1	TGTGCCTGGGCGGGACAGGGAGGCACTGAAGCTTTCTTT	CAWAGQGGTEAFF
TRBV18	.	TRBJ1-4	TRBD1	TGTGCCAGCTCACGGGACAGTGAAGAAAAACTGTTTTTT	CASSRDSEEKLFF
TRBV12-5	.	TRBJ2-3	.	TGTGCTAGTGGTTTGGAGGGACGGCTCCCAGATACGCAGTATTTT	CASGLEGRLPDTQYF
TRBV19	few	TRBJ1-1	.	TGTGCCAGTAGTATCGGGATTAGGAACACTGAAGCTTTCTTT	CASSIGIRNTEAFF
TRBV11-2	.	TRBJ2-7	TRBD2	TGTGCCAGCAGCCCCGGACTAGCGGGGGGATTATGGCAGTACTTC	CASSPGLAGGLWQYF
TRBV2	.	TRBJ1-4	.	TGTGCCAGCAGTGAAGAGCCAGGCCTGGGGGAAAAACTGTTTTTT	CASSEEPGLGEKLFF
TRBV7-3	.	TRBJ2-3	.	TGTGCCAGCAGCTACGTTGGGGGGCCGGATACGCAGTATTTT	CASSYVGGPDTQYF
TRBV7-2	.	TRBJ1-1	TRBD1	TGTGCCAGCAGCACACAGGGGGCTTACACTGAAGCTTTCTTT	CASSTQGAYTEAFF
TRBV4-1	few	TRBJ1-5	TRBD1	TGCGCCAGCAGAGAAGTGACAGGGGATCAGCCCCAGCATTTT	CASREVTGDQPQHF
TRBV18	few	TRBJ2-2	.	TGTGCCAGCTCACCACCCTCCGGGGAGCTGTTTTTT	CASSPPSGELFF
TRBV7-3	.	TRBJ2-7	.	TGTGCCAGCAGCCTTACCAGGGACTACGAGCAGTACTTC	CASSLTRDYEQYF
TRBV5-1	.	TRBJ2-1	TRBD1	TGCGCCAGCAGCTTAACAGGGGGTAGTCACAATGAGCAGTTCTTC	CASSLTGGSHNEQFF
TRBV7-3	.	TRBJ2-3	TRBD2	TGTGCCAGCAGCTTAGGACTAGACACAGATACGCAGTATTTT	CASSLGLDTDTQYF
TRBV5-1	.	TRBJ1-6	.	TGCGCCAGCAGCCCTCGGACAGAAATTAATTCACCCCTCCACTTT	CASSPRTEINSPLHF
TRBV9	.	TRBJ2-2	.	TGTGCCAGTACTCCGGGACTCGGTAACACCGGGGAGCTGTTTTTT	CASTPGLGNTGELFF
TRBV30	.	TRBJ2-1	.	TGTGCCTGGAGTGTAACCGGGAGAGGGTCCTACAATGAGCAGTTCTTC	CAWSVTGRGSYNEQFF
TRBV6-6	once	TRBJ2-1	.	TGTGCCACCATGTTCTCCAATGAGCAGTTCTTC	CATMFSNEQFF
TRBV30	.	TRBJ2-6	.	TGTGCCTGGAGTAGGAGGCTTACCTCTGGGGCCAACGTCCTGACTTTC	CAWSRRLTSGANVLTF
TRBV4-2	.	TRBJ1-6	.	TGTGCCAGCAGCCAAGAGCCCGGACATAATTCACCCCTCCACTTT	CASSQEPGHNSPLHF
TRBV28	.	TRBJ1-4	TRBD1	TGTGCCAGCAGTCTTTCCGGGACAGGGAATGAAAAACTGTTTTTT	CASSLSGTGNEKLFF
TRBV10-3	.	TRBJ2-1	TRBD2	TGTGCCATCAGTGCGGGACTAGGAGATAATGAGCAGTTCTTC	CAISAGLGDNEQFF
TRBV28	.	TRBJ1-2	.	TGTGCCAGCAGTTCCGGACAGCCCACTAACTATGGCTACACCTTC	CASSSGQPTNYGYTF
TRBV28	.	TRBJ2-7	.	TGTGCCAGCAGCCTCTCGGAGCCGACCTACGAGCAGTACTTC	CASSLSEPTYEQYF
TRBV6-7	.	TRBJ2-1	.	TGTGCCAGCAGTTACCGCGGTTACAATGAGCAGTTCTTC	CASSYRGYNEQFF
TRBV6-4	.	TRBJ1-1	.	TGTGCCAGCAGTGCGGGGGCAGGGGCCACTGAAGCTTTCTTT	CASSAGAGATEAFF
TRBV6-1	.	TRBJ1-1	.	TGTGCCAGCATGGGCAGCATGAACACTGAAGCTTTCTTT	CASMGSMNTEAFF
TRBV7-9	.	TRBJ2-7	TRBD2	TGTGCCAGCAGCGTGGAATTTGGGACTAGCGGGTTCGAGCAGTACTTC	CASSVEFGTSGFEQYF
TRBV28	.	TRBJ1-2	TRBD1	TGTGCCAGCAGTCTAACGGGACAGGGGCACACCTTC	CASSLTGQGHTF
TRBV5-1	.	TRBJ2-5	TRBD1	TGCGCCAGCGGCACGGACAGGGAAGGGGAGACCCAGTACTTC	CASGTDREGETQYF
TRBV5-6	.	TRBJ1-2	.	TGTGCCAGCAGCCATGATCGGGCTAACTATGGCTACACCTTC	CASSHDRANYGYTF
TRBV5-4	.	TRBJ2-2	.	TGTGCCAGCAGCCGCAGGGGGGGCACCGGGGAGCTGTTTTTT	CASSRRGGTGELFF
TRBV15	.	TRBJ1-4	.	TGTGCCACCAGCAGAGATTTGAGAGGGGTCGAAAAACTGTTTTTT	CATSRDLRGVEKLFF
TRBV14	.	TRBJ2-7	.	TGTGCCAGCAGCCAAGGAGCTAGAACTTACCTCCCCGACGAGCAGTACTTC	CASSQGARTYLPDEQYF
TRBV30	.	TRBJ2-2	TRBD2	TGTGCCTGGAGTATTACTAGCGGGAGAGGCACCGGGGAGCTGTTTTTT	CAWSITSGRGTGELFF
TRBV7-2	.	TRBJ2-5	TRBD1	TGTGCCAGCAGCAAGGACAGGGGTCGCAGGACCCAGTACTTC	CASSKDRGRRTQYF
TRBV19	.	TRBJ2-3	TRBD2	TGTGCCAGTAGTACGACGGGGGGGAACACAGATACGCAGTATTTT	CASSTTGGNTDTQYF
TRBV19	.	TRBJ1-2	.	TGTGCCAGTAGGGAGGGACGGATGAACTATGGCTACACCTTC	CASREGRMNYGYTF